Below are 17 T cell receptor beta chains sequenced from a single sample in a study of blood T cells in healthy people across ages. For the second PCR, which ran for 7 to 11 cycles, a sample-barcoded 5' primer and a J-beta primer mix were used. Each CDR3 protein is one row after TCRdb ran MiXCR on the 5' RACE reads. Among hundreds of thousands of distinct CDR3 sequences, less than 25% were seen once, and the ten largest hold roughly 10%. The data also belong to a second study, concerning T cells of mothers and their children.

The sequencing input was blood. These receptors originate from a boy aged 5-17 years in good health.

About this clonotype: At one of its ends the junction is not consistent with the germline gene, which may arise from a read error. This chain links TRBV28 with TRBJ1-1; 7 positions match TRBD1. The CDR3 loop spans 16 amino acids. The germline V gene encodes CDR1 MDHEN and CDR2 SYDVKM. In DNA, the CDR3 is TGTGCCAGCAGTCCGGGACAGACTTCCTTGGGCACTGAAGCTCTCTTT. Residues: CASSPGQTSLGTEALF.

A few counts support this clonotype. V is TRBV14 and J is TRBJ2-3, with 7 nucleotides matching TRBD2. The CDR3 length is 14 residues. With 5 bases clipped from V and 5 bases from J, the junction kept 7 bases outside the gene matches. CDR1 and CDR2 (germline): SGHDN, FVKESK. The CDR3 nucleotides are TGTGCCAGCAGCTCCCGGGGCGGGAGAGATACGCAGTATTTT. Translating it yields CASSSRGGRDTQYF.

V and J are TRBV20-1 and TRBJ1-2; TRBD1 agrees at 7 bases. Unmatched junction bases numbered 7, after V lost 2 bases and J lost 4 bases. Germline CDR1 reads DFQATT; CDR2 reads SNEGSKA (reference sequence). The CDR3 consists of 14 residues. CDR3 in amino acids: CSARIQGRGYGYTF. CDR3 DNA: TGCAGTGCTAGAATACAGGGGAGAGGCTATGGCTACACCTTC.

The V gene is TRBV20-1, the J gene TRBJ1-1; weak D call: TRBD1 (5 bases). The length of the CDR3 is 15 residues. From germline, CDR1 is DFQATT and CDR2 SNEGSKA (reference sequence). The V and J ends lost 0 bases and 1 base respectively, with 12 bases between them. For the CDR3, the DNA is TGCAGTGCTAGAGATAGGTGGCAGGGGAACACTGAAGCTTTCTTT. Translation: CSARDRWQGNTEAFF.

V is TRBV3-1 and J is TRBJ1-1; D not resolved. The CDR3 loop spans 13 amino acids. The germline CDR1 and CDR2 sequences are LGHDT and YNNKEL (reference sequence). The ends were cut back, 4 bases at V and 4 bases at J, with 10 bases in the middle. The CDR3 DNA follows: TGTGCCAGCAGCCCACCAGGTACCACTGAAGCTTTCTTT. Residues: CASSPPGTTEAFF.

The chain recombines TRBV6-5 with TRBJ2-3, with a weak D call TRBD2 (6 bases). Trimming shortened V by 0 bases and J by 9 bases, and 10 bases separated the two germline ends. Germline assignment: CDR1 MNHEY and CDR2 SVGAGI. The CDR3 totals 13 residues. The CDR3 region has the DNA TGTGCCAGCAGTTACTCGATGGGGGGAACGCAGTATTTT. Protein product: CASSYSMGGTQYF.

This clonotype has more than one count but fewer than ten. The genes are TRBV29-1 and TRBJ1-1; D unclear. CDR1 and CDR2 (germline): SQVTM, ANQGSEA. Between the trimmed V and J ends, which lost 7 bases and 0 bases, there was a span of 12 bases. The CDR3 loop spans 13 amino acids. CDR3 sequence: CSGGRTMNTEAFF. In DNA, the CDR3 is TGCAGCGGAGGACGGACTATGAACACTGAAGCTTTCTTT.

The chain couples TRBV24-1 to TRBJ2-1; 12 nucleotides align to TRBD2. Germline CDR1 reads KGHDR; CDR2 reads SFDVKD. Trimming took 4 bases from V and 5 from J; bases not matched to a gene: 5. This CDR3 is 16 amino acids long. CDR3 in amino acids: CATSERLAGVDNEQFF. Written as DNA, the CDR3 is TGTGCCACCAGTGAAAGACTAGCGGGAGTTGACAATGAGCAGTTCTTC.

This clonotype was seen more than once but under ten times. This chain connects TRBV29-1 to TRBJ1-2; no clear D. The germline CDR1 and CDR2 sequences are SQVTM and ANQGSEA. The V end lost 0 bases, the J end lost 4 bases, and 18 bases lay between the germline ends. The CDR3 length is 16 residues. CDR3 sequence (DNA): TGCAGCGTTGAAGATCCGACGGCGGCACCCGTCTATGGCTACACCTTC. Protein product: CSVEDPTAAPVYGYTF.

The J gene is TRBJ1-2, the V gene TRBV12-3 or TRBV12-4; the D is unclear. The CDR3 contains 15 residues. V gave up 1 base and J gave up 5 bases, with 14 bases separating them. CDR3 in amino acids: CASSLDPRGEYGYTF. The CDR3 region has the DNA TGTGCCAGCAGTTTAGACCCCCGTGGCGAGTATGGCTACACCTTC.

This clonotype was observed once. This sequence joins TRBV5-1 and TRBJ1-4; possible D gene TRBD1, 5 bases. V lost 7 bases to trimming and J lost 1 base, with 17 bases between them. Germline CDR1 reads SGHRS; CDR2 reads YFSETQ. The CDR3 loop spans 16 amino acids. CDR3 DNA sequence: TGCGCCAGCCGGGACGTACGAGGAGTAACTAATGAAAAACTGTTTTTT. Translated, it gives CASRDVRGVTNEKLFF. The variable domain in full, with the rest retrieved from reference TRBV5-1 and TRBJ1-4, is KAGVTQTPRYLIKTRGQQVTLSCSPISGHRSVSWYQQTPGQGLQFLFEYFSETQRNKGNFPGRFSGRQFSNSRSEMNVSTLELGDSALYLCASRDVRGVTNEKLFFGSGTQLSVL.

The chain links TRBV3-1 to TRBJ2-1; weak D call: TRBD2 (5 bases). CDR1 and CDR2 (germline): LGHDT, YNNKEL (reference sequence). The CDR3 is 12 residues long. Trimming left V 4 bases short and J 10 bases short, with 11 bases between. The chain's CDR3 is CASSRRGTEQFF. In nucleotides, the CDR3 is TGTGCCAGCAGCCGACGGGGAACGGAGCAGTTCTTC.

In this sample, this clonotype turned up a few times. The gene calls are TRBV4-3 and TRBJ1-5, with no clear D. V was cut by 0 bases and J by 5 bases, with 5 bases left in between. CDR1 is LGHNA and CDR2 is YSLEER in the germline V gene. CDR3 size: 13 residues. The CDR3 spells CASSQELDQPQHF. The CDR3 region has the DNA TGCGCCAGCAGCCAAGAGTTGGATCAGCCCCAGCATTTT.

CDR3: CASRTSGGEETQYF. The DNA for the CDR3 is TGTGCCAGCAGGACTAGCGGGGGGGAGGAGACCCAGTACTTC. The V gene is TRBV7-2, the J gene TRBJ2-5, with 14 bases lining up with TRBD2. This CDR3 contains 14 residues. Germline values: CDR1 SGHTA, CDR2 FQGNSA. The junction had 2 bases not matched to a gene; V was cut back by 6 bases and J by 5 bases.

This clonotype was recorded once. The gene calls are TRBV28 and TRBJ2-7; 7 bases are shared with TRBD1. Germline loops: CDR1 MDHEN, CDR2 SYDVKM. Losses at the gene ends were 6 bases for V and 1 base for J; bases not matched to a gene: 6. There are 14 residues in the CDR3. In DNA form, the CDR3 reads TGTGCCAGCAGGGAGACAGGGCGATCCTACGAGCAGTACTTC. Protein sequence: CASRETGRSYEQYF.

This clonotype turned up a few times. One junction end disagrees with the germline gene, perhaps due to a read error. The chain links TRBV4-1 to TRBJ2-5; 15 bases match TRBD2. The CDR3 has 18 residues. The germline V gene encodes CDR1 MGHRA and CDR2 YSYEKL. This chain's CDR3 is CVSSLGLAGGPTRETQYF. The CDR3 region has the DNA TGCGTCAGCAGCCTAGGACTAGCGGGAGGGCCTACGCGAGAGACCCAGTACTTC.

V gene TRBV6-6 combines with J gene TRBJ1-5, with D maybe TRBD1 (6 bases). The CDR3 length is 14 residues. V lost 5 bases and J lost 6, with 14 bases in between. Germline V gene data show CDR1 as MNHNY and CDR2 as SVGAGI (reference sequence). CDR3 nucleotides: TGTGCCAGCAGTCACGACAGGAGAGGTCAGCCCCAGCATTTT. Protein product: CASSHDRRGQPQHF.